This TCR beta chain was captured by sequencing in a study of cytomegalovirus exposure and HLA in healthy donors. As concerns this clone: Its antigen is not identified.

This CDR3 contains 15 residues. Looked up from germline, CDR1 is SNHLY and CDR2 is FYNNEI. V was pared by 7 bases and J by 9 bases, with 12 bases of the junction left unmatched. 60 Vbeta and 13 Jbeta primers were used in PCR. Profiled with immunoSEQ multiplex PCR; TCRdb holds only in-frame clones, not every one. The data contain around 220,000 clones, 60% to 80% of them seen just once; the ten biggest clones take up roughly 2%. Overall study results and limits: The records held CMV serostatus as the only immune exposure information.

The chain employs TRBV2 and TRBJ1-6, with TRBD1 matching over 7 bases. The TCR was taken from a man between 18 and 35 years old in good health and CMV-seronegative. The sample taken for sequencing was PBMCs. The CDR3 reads CASIREGQMSSPLHF. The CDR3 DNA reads TGTGCCAGCATTCGTGAGGGACAGATGAGTTCACCCCTCCACTTT.